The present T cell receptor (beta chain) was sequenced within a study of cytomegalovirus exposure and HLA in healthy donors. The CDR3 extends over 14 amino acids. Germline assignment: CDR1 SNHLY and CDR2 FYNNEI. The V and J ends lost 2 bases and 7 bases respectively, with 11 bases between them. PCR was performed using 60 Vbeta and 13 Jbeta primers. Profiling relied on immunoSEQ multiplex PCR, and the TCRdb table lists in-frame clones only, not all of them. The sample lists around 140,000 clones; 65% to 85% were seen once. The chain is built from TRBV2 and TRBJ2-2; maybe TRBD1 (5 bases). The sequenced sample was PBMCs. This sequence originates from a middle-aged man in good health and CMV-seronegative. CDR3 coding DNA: TGTGCCAGCAGTGAATCAGGGCAGGACGGGGAGCTGTTTTTT. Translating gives CASSESGQDGELFF.